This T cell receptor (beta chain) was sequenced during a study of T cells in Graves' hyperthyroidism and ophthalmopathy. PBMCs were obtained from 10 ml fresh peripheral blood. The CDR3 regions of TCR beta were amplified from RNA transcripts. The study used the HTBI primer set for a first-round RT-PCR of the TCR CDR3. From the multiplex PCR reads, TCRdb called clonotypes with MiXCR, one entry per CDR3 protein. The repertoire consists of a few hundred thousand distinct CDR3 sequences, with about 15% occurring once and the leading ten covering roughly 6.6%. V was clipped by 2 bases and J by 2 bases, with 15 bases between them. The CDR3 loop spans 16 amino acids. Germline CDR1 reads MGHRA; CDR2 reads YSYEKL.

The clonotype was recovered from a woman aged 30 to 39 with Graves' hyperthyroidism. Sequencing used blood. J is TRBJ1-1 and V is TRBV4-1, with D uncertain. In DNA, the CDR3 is TGCGCCAGCAGCCAACAGCCTGGCAGGTCAAACACTGAAGCTTTCTTT. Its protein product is CASSQQPGRSNTEAFF.